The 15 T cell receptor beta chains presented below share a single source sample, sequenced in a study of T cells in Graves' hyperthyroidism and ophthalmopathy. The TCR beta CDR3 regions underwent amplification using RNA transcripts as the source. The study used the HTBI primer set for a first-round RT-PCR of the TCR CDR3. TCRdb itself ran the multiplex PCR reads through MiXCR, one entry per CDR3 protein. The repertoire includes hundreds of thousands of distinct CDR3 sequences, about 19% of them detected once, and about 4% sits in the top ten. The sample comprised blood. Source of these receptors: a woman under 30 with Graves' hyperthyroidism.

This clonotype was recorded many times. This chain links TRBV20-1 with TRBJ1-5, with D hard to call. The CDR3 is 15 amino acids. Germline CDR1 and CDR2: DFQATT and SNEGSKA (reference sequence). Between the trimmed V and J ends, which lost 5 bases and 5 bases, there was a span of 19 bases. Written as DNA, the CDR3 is TGCAGTGCTTCCAACTTCGTTCGGGGTGATCAGCCCCAGCATTTT. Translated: CSASNFVRGDQPQHF.

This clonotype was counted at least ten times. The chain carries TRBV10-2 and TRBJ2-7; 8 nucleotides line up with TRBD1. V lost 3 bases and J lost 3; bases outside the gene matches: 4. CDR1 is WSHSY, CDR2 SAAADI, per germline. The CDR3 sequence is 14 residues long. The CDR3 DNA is TGCGCCAGCAGTGAAGATGGGACAGGCTACGAGCAGTACTTC. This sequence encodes CASSEDGTGYEQYF.

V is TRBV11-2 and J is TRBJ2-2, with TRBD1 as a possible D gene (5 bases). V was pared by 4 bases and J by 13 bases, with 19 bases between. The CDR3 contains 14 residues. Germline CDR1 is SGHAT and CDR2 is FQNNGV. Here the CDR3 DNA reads TGTGCCAGCAGCTCAAATCGGACATGGTGGGGGCTGTTTTTT. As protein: CASSSNRTWWGLFF.

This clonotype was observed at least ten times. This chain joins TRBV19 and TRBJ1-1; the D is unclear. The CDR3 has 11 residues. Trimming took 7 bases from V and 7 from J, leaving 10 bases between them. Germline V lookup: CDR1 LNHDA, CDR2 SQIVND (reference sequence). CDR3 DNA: TGTGCCAGTATGTTCGGCGGTGAAGCTTTCTTT. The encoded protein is CASMFGGEAFF. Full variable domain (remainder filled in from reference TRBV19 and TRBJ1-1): DGGITQSPKYLFRKEGQNVTLSCEQNLNHDAMYWYRQDPGQGLRLIYYSQIVNDFQKGDIAEGYSVSREKKESFPLTVTSAQKNPTAFYLCASMFGGEAFFGQGTRLTVV.

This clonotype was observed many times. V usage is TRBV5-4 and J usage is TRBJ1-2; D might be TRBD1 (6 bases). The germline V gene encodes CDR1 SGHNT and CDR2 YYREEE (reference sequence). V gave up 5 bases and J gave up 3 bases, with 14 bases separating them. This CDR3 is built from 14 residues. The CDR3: CASRVLDSDYGYTF. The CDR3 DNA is TGTGCCAGCAGGGTTCTGGACAGCGACTATGGCTACACCTTC. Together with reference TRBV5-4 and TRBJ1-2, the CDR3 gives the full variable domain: ETGVTQSPTHLIKTRGQQVTLRCSSQSGHNTVSWYQQALGQGPQFIFQYYREEENGRGNFPPRFSGLQFPNYSSELNVNALELDDSALYLCASRVLDSDYGYTFGSGTRLTVV.

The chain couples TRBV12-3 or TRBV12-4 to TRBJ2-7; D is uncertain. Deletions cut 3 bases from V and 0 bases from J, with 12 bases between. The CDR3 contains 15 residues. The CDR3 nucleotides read TGTGCCAGCAGTTTCCAGGAAGCCTACTCCTACGAGCAGTACTTC. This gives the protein CASSFQEAYSYEQYF.

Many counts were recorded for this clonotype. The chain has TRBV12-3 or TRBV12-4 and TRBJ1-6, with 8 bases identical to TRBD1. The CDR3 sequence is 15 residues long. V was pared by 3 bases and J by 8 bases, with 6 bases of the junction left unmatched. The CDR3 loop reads CASSFSTGGYSPLHF. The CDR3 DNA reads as TGTGCCAGCAGTTTCTCAACAGGGGGGTATTCACCCCTCCACTTT.

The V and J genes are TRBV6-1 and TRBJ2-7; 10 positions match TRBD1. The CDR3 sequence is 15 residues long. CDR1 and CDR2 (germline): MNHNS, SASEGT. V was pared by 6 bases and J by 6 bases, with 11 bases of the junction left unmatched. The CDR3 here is CASSQNRDRGFEQYF. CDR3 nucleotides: TGTGCCAGCAGCCAAAACCGGGACAGGGGATTCGAGCAGTACTTC.

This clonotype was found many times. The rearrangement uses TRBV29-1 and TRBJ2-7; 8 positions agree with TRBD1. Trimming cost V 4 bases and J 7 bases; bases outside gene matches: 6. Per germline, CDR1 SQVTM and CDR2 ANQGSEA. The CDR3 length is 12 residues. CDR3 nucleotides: TGCAGCGTTGCCAGGGGGCGCGAGGAGCAGTACTTC. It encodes CSVARGREEQYF.

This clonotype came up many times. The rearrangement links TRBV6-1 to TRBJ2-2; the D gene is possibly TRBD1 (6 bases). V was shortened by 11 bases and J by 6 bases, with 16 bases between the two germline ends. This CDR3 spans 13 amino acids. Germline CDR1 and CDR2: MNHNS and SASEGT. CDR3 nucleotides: TGTGCCGCCACAGGGTCCTTGGCCGGGGAGCTGTTTTTT. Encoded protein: CAATGSLAGELFF.

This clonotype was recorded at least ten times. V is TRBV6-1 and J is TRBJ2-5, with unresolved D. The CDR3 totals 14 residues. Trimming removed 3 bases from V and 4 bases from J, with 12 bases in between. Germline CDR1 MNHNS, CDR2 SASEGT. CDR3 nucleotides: TGTGCCAGCAGTGACGGGTCCAACCGAGAGACCCAGTACTTC. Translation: CASSDGSNRETQYF.

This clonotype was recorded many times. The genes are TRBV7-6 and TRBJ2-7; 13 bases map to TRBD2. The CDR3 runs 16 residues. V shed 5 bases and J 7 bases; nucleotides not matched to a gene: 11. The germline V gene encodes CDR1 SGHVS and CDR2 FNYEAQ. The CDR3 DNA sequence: TGTGCCAGCAGCCCAGGACTAGCGGGGGCTTTGTGGGAGCAGTACTTC. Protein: CASSPGLAGALWEQYF.

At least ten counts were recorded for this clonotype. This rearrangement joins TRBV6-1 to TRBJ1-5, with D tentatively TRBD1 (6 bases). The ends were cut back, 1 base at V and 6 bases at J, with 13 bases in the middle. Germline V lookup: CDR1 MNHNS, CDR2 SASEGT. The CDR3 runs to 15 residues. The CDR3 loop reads CASSEEWGPGQPQHF. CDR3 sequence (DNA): TGTGCCAGCAGTGAAGAGTGGGGGCCTGGTCAGCCCCAGCATTTT.

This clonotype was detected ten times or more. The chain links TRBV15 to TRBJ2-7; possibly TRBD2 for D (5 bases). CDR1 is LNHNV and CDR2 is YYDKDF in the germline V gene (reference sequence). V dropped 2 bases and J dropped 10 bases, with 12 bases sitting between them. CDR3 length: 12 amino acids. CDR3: CATSRPRRGQYF. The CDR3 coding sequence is TGTGCCACCAGCAGACCGCGTCGGGGACAGTACTTC.

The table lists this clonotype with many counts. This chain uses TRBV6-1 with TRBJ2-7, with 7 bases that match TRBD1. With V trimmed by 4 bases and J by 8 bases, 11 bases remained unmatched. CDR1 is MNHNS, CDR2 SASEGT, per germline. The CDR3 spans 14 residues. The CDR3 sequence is CASSARDSPGKQYF. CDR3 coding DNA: TGTGCCAGCAGTGCCCGGGACAGCCCTGGGAAGCAGTACTTC.